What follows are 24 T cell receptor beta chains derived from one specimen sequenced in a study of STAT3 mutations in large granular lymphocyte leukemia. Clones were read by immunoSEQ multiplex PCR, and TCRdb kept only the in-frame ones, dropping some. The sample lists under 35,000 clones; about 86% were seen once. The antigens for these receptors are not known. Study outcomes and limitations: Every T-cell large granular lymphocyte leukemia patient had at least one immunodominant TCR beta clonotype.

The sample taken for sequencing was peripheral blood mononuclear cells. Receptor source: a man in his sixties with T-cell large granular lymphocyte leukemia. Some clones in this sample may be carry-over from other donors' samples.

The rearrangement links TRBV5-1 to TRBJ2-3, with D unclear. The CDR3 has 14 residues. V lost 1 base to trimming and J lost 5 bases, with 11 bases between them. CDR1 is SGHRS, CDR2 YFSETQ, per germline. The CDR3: CASSLMTALDTQYF. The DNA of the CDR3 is TGCGCCAGCAGCTTGATGACGGCCCTAGATACGCAGTATTTT.

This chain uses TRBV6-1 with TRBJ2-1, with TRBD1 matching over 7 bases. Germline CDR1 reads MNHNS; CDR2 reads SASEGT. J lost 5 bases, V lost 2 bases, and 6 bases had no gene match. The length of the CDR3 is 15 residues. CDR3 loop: CASSEQQGLDNEQFF. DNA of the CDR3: TGTGCCAGCAGTGAACAACAGGGGCTGGACAATGAGCAGTTCTTC.

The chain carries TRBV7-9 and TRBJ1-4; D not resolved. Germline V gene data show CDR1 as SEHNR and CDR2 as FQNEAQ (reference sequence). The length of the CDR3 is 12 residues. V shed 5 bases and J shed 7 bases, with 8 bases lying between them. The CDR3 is CASSPLSEKLFF. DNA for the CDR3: TGTGCCAGCAGCCCTCTAAGTGAAAAACTGTTTTTT.

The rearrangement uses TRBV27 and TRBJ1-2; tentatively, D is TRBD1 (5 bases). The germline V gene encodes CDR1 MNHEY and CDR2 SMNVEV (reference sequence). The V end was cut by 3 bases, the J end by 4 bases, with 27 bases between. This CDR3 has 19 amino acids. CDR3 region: CASSFQPRVPRGFGYGYTF. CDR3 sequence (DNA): TGTGCCAGCAGTTTCCAACCCCGGGTACCGCGGGGGTTCGGCTATGGCTACACCTTC.

CDR3 protein: CASSFRGGETQYF. CDR3 coding DNA: TGTGCCAGCAGTTTCAGGGGGGGAGAGACCCAGTACTTC. This chain links TRBV27 with TRBJ2-5, with D possibly called TRBD1 or TRBD2 (7 bases each). CDR1 and CDR2 from the germline V gene are MNHEY and SMNVEV (reference sequence). Trimming took 3 bases from V and 4 from J, leaving 9 bases between them. There are 13 residues in the CDR3.

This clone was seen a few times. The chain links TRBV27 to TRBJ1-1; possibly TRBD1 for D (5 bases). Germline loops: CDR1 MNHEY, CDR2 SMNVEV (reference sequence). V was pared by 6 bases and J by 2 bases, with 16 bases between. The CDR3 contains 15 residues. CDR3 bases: TGTGCCAGCAGCTCGGGACGGACTCCAAACACTGAAGCTTTCTTT. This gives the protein CASSSGRTPNTEAFF.

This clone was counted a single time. The CDR3 DNA reads as TGCGCCAGCATGGTGGGGATAGCGACCCTCGGGGATACGCAGTATTTT. Translating gives CASMVGIATLGDTQYF. The gene calls are TRBV5-1 and TRBJ2-3, with D possibly being TRBD2 (5 bases). Germline assignment: CDR1 SGHRS and CDR2 YFSETQ. V lost 6 bases, J lost 6 bases, and 23 bases lay in between. CDR3 size: 16 residues.

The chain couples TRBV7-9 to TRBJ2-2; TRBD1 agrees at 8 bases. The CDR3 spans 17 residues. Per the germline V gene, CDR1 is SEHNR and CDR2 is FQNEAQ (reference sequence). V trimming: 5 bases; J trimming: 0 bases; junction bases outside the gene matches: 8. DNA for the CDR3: TGTGCCAGCAGCAGAGGGGACAGGCCCTCGAACACCGGGGAGCTGTTTTTT. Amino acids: CASSRGDRPSNTGELFF.

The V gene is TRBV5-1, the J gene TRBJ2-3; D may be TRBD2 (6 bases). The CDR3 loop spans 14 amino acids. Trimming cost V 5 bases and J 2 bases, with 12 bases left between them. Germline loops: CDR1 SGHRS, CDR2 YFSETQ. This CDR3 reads CASRGEAFTDTQYF. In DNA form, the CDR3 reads TGCGCCAGCAGGGGGGAGGCCTTCACAGATACGCAGTATTTT.

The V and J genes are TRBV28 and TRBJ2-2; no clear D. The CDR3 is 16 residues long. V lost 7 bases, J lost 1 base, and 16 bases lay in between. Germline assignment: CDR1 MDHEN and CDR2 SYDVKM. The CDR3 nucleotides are TGTGCCAGCACCTTGGGTGCGTACGGGAACACCGGGGAGCTGTTTTTT. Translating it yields CASTLGAYGNTGELFF.

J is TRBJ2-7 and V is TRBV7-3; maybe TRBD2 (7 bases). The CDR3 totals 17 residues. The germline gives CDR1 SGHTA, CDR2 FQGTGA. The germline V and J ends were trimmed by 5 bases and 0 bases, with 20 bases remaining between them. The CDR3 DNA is TGTGCCAGCAGCGTGAAAGGGGGGGCTTGGAGCTCCTACGAGCAGTACTTC. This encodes CASSVKGGAWSSYEQYF.

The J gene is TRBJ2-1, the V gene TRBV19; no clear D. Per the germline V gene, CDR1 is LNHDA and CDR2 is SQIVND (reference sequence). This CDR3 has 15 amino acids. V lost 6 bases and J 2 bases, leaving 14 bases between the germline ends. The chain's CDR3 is CASSPWFRPYNEQFF. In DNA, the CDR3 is TGTGCCAGTAGCCCCTGGTTCCGACCCTACAATGAGCAGTTCTTC. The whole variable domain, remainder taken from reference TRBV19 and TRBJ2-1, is DGGITQSPKYLFRKEGQNVTLSCEQNLNHDAMYWYRQDPGQGLRLIYYSQIVNDFQKGDIAEGYSVSREKKESFPLTVTSAQKNPTAFYLCASSPWFRPYNEQFFGPGTRLTVL.

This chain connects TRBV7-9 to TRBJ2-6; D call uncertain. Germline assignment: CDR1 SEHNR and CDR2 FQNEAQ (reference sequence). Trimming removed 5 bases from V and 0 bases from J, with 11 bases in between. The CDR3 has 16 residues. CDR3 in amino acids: CASSLRPSSGANVLTF. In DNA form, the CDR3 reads TGTGCCAGCAGCCTCCGCCCCAGCTCTGGGGCCAACGTCCTGACTTTC.

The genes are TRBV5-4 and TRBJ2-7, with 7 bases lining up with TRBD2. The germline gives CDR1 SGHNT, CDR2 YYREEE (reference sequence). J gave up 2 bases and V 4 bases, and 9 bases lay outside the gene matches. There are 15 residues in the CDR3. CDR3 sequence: CASSRGSGGPYEQYF. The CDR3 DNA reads TGTGCCAGCAGCCGGGGGTCGGGGGGTCCCTACGAGCAGTACTTC.

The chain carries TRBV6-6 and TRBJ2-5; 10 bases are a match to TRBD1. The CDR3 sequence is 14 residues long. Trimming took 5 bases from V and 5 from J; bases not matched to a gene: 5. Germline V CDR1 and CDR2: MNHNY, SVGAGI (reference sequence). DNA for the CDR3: TGTGCCAGCAGTCCCATGGGACAGGGGGAGACCCAGTACTTC. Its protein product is CASSPMGQGETQYF.

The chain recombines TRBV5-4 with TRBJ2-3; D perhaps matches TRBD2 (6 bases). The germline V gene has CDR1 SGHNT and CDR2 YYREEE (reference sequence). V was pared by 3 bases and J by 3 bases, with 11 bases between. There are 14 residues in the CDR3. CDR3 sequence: CASSWAGRTDTQYF. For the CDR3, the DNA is TGTGCCAGCAGCTGGGCGGGGAGGACAGATACGCAGTATTTT.

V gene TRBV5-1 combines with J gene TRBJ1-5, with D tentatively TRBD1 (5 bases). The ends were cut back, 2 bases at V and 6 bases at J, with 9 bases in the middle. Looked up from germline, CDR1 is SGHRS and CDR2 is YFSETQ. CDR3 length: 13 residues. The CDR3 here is CASSLGGGQPQHF. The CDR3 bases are TGCGCCAGCAGCTTAGGCGGGGGTCAGCCCCAGCATTTT.

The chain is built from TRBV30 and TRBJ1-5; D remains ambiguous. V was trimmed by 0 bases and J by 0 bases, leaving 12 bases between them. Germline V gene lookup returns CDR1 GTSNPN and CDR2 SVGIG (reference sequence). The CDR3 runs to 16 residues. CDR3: CAWSVLGMSSNQPQHF. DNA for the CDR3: TGTGCCTGGAGTGTACTGGGCATGAGTAGCAATCAGCCCCAGCATTTT. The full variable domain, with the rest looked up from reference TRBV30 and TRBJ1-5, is SQTIHQWPATLVQPVGSPLSLECTVEGTSNPNLYWYRQAAGRGLQLLFYSVGIGQISSEVPQNLSASRPQDRQFILSSKKLLLSDSGFYLCAWSVLGMSSNQPQHFGDGTRLSIL.

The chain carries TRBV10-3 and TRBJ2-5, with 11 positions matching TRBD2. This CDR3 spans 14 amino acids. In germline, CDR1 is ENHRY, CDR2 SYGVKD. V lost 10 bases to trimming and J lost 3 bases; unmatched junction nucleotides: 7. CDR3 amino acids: CATKGGLAEETQYF. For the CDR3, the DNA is TGTGCCACCAAGGGGGGACTAGCGGAAGAGACCCAGTACTTC.

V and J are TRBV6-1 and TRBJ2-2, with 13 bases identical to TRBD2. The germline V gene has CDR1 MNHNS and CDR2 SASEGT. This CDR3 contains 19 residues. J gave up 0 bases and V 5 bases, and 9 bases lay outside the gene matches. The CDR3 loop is CASSKGRTSGRANTGELFF. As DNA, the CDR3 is TGTGCCAGCAGTAAAGGCCGGACTAGCGGGAGAGCGAACACCGGGGAGCTGTTTTTT.

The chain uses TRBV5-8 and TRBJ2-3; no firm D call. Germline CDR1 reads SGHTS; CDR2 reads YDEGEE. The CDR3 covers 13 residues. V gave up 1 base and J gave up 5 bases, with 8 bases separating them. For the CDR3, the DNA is TGTGCCAGCAGCTTGCCTGGGGTAGATACGCAGTATTTT. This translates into CASSLPGVDTQYF. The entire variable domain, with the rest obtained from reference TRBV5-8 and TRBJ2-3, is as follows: EAGVTQSPTHLIKTRGQQATLRCSPISGHTSVYWYQQALGLGLQFLLWYDEGEERNRGNFPPRFSGRQFPNYSSELNVNALELEDSALYLCASSLPGVDTQYFGPGTRLTVL.

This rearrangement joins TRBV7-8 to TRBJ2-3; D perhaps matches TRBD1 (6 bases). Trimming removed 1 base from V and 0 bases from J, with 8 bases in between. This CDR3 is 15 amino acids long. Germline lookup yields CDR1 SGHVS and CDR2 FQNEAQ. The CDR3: CASSLGGPSTDTQYF. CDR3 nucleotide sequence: TGTGCCAGCAGCTTAGGGGGGCCCAGCACAGATACGCAGTATTTT.

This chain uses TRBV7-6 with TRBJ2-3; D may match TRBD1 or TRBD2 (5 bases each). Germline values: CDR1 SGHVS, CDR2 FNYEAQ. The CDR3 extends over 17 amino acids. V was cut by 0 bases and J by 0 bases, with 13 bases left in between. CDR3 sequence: CASSLARDGTSTDTQYF. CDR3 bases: TGTGCCAGCAGCTTAGCTAGGGACGGTACTAGCACAGATACGCAGTATTTT.

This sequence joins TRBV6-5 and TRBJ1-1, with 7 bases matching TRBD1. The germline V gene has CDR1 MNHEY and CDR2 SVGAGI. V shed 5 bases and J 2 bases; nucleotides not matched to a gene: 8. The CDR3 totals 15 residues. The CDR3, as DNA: TGTGCCAGCAGTCTTACCGGGACAGCAAACACTGAAGCTTTCTTT. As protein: CASSLTGTANTEAFF.